This T cell receptor beta chain was sequenced for a study of control samples from healthy donors and cancer patients. Generated by immunoSEQ multiplex PCR, the TCRdb table keeps only in-frame clones and is missing some. Of approximately 90,000 clones in the sample, 90% to 95% were seen once. The germline CDR1 and CDR2 sequences are SGHRS and YFSETQ. V lost 4 bases and J lost 6; bases outside the gene matches: 7. There are 15 residues in the CDR3. Source material: blood. The rearrangement joins TRBV5-1 to TRBJ2-7, with 13 bases matching TRBD2. This TCR was recovered from a woman in her 30s in good health. This CDR3 is CASSPGLAGVLEQYF. The CDR3 region has the DNA TGCGCCAGCAGCCCTGGACTAGCGGGAGTTCTCGAGCAGTACTTC.